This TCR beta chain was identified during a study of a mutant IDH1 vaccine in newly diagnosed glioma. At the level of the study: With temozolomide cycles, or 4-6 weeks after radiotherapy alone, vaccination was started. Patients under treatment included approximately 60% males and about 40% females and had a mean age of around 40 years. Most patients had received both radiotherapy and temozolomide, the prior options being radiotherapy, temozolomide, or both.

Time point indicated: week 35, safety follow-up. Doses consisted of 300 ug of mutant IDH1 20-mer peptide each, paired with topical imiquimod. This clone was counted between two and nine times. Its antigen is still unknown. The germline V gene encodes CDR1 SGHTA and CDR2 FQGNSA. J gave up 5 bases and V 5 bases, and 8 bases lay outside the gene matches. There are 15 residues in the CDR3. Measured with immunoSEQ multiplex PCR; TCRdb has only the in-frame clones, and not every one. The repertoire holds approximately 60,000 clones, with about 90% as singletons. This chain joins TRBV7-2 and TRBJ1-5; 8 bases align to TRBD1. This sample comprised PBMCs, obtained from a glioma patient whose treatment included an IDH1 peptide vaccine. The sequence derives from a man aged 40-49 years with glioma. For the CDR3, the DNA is TGTGCCAGCAGCCTCGGACAGGGAGGATATCAGCCCCAGCATTTT. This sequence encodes CASSLGQGGYQPQHF.